This note documents a single T cell receptor beta chain sequence. Its antigen remains unknown. The library targeted TCRbeta and was prepared with unique molecular identifiers. TCRdb reprocessed the PCR reads via MiXCR and lists one record per CDR3 protein. The table includes around 960,000 distinct CDR3 sequences, roughly 29% detected once. This entry is derived from a study of T-cell reconstitution after alpha-beta-depleted transplantation in children. Study-wide points: Reports say that about two months after transplant, the alpha-beta T cells came out of several hundred graft clones that had expanded. TCRbeta diversity was high at day 60 in some patients (a result of surviving recipient T cells and thymic progenitors). T cells produced anew were the main source of T-cell counts and diversity one year after transplant.

CDR1 is SGHAT and CDR2 is FQDESV in the germline V gene (reference sequence). Trimming left V 1 base short and J 5 bases short, with 9 bases between. The CDR3 runs 13 residues. The chain couples TRBV11-1 to TRBJ2-7; D is perhaps TRBD1 (5 bases). This receptor was obtained from a boy younger than two who had a stem cell transplant for SCID, so the T cells may come from the graft donor. The source material was PBMCs, mostly from graft donor cells, sampled 360 days after TCRalphabeta/CD19-depleted stem cell transplant. CDR3 DNA sequence: TGTGCCAGCAGCTTAGTCAGGGTTGACGAGCAGTACTTC. It yields the protein CASSLVRVDEQYF.